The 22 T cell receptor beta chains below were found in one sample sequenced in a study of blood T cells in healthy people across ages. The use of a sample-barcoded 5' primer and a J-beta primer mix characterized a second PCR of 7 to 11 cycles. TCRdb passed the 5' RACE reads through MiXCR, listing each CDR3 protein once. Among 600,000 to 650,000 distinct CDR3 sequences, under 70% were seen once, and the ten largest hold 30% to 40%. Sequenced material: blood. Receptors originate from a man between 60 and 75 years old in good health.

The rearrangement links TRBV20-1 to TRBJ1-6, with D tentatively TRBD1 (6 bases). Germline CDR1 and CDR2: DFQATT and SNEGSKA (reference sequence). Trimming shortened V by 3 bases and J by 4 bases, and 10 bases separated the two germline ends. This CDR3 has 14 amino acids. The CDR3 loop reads CSARAGDYNSPLHF. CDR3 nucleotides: TGCAGTGCTAGGGCAGGGGATTATAATTCACCCCTCCACTTT.

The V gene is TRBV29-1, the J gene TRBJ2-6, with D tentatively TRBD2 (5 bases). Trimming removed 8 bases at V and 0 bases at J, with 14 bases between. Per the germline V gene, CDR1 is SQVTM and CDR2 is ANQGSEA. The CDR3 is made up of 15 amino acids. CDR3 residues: CSIGNSGSGANVLTF. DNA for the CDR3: TGCAGCATTGGAAACAGCGGCTCTGGGGCCAACGTCCTGACTTTC.

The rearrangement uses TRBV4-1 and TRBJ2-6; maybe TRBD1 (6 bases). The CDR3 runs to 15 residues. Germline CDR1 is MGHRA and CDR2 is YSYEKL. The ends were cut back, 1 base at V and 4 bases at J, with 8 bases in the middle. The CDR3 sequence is CASSQAGVGANVLTF. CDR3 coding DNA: TGCGCCAGCAGCCAAGCAGGGGTCGGGGCCAACGTCCTGACTTTC.

In nucleotides, the CDR3 is TGTGCCAGCAGTTGGAGCGCAACTAATGAAAAACTGTTTTTT. Protein sequence: CASSWSATNEKLFF. The V and J genes are TRBV27 and TRBJ1-4; D gene ambiguous. Trimming removed 4 bases at V and 0 bases at J, with 6 bases between. The CDR3 extends over 14 amino acids. Germline CDR1 MNHEY, CDR2 SMNVEV (reference sequence).

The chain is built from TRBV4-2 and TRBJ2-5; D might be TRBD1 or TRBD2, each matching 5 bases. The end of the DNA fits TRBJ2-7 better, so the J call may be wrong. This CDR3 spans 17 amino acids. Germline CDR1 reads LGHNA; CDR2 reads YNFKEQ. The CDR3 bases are TGTGCCAGCAGCCAAGGAGGGGAATCTGTTTTAAGCTACGAGCAGTACTTC. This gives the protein CASSQGGESVLSYEQYF.

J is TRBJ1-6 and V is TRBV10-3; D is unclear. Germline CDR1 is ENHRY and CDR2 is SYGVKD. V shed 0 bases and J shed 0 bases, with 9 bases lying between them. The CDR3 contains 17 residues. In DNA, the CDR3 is TGTGCCATCAGTGAGTCGAAATCGAGCTCCTATAATTCACCCCTCCACTTT. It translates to CAISESKSSSYNSPLHF.

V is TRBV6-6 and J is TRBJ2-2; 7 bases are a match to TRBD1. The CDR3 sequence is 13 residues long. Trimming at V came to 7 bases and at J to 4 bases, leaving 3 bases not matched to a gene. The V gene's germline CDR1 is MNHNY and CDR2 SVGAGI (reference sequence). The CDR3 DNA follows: TGTGCCAGCACCCACAGGGGCACCGGGGAGCTGTTTTTT. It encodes CASTHRGTGELFF.

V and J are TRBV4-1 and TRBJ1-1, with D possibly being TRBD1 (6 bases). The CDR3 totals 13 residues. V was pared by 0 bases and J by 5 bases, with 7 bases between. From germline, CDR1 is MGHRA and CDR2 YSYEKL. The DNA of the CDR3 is TGCGCCAGCAGCCAAGAACAGGGTACTGAAGCTTTCTTT. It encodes CASSQEQGTEAFF.

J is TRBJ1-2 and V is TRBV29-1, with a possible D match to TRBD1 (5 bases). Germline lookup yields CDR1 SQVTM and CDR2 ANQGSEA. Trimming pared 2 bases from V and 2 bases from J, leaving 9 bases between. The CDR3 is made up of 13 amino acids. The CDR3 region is CSVERDENYGYTF. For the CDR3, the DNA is TGCAGCGTTGAACGGGACGAGAACTATGGCTACACCTTC. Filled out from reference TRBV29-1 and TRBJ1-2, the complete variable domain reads SAVISQKPSRDICQRGTSLTIQCQVDSQVTMMFWYRQQPGQSLTLIATANQGSEATYESGFVIDKFPISRPNLTFSTLTVSNMSPEDSSIYLCSVERDENYGYTFGSGTRLTVV.

CDR3: CASSYPGQSEAFF. DNA of the CDR3: TGTGCCAGCAGTTACCCCGGACAGAGCGAAGCTTTCTTT. The V and J genes are TRBV6-6 and TRBJ1-1, with a tentative D call TRBD1 (6 bases). This CDR3 comprises 13 residues. The germline CDR1 and CDR2 sequences are MNHNY and SVGAGI (reference sequence). V was cut by 2 bases and J by 8 bases, with 12 bases left in between.

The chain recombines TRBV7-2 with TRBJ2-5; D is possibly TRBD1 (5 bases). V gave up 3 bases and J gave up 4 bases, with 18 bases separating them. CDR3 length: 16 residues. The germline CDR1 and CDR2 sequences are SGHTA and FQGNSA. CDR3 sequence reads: CASSFLLGGAAETQYF. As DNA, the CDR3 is TGTGCCAGCAGCTTCCTCCTTGGTGGGGCGGCAGAGACCCAGTACTTC. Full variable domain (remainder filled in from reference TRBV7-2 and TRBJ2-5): GAGVSQSPSNKVTEKGKDVELRCDPISGHTALYWYRQSLGQGLEFLIYFQGNSAPDKSGLPSDRFSAERTGGSVSTLTIQRTQQEDSAVYLCASSFLLGGAAETQYFGPGTRLLVL.

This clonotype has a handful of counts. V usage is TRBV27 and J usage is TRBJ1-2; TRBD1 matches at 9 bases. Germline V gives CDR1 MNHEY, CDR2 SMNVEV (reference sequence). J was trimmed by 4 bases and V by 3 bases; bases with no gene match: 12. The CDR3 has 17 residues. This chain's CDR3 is CASSFLLTGGLSYGYTF. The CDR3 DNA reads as TGTGCCAGCAGTTTCCTATTGACAGGGGGGCTGAGCTATGGCTACACCTTC.

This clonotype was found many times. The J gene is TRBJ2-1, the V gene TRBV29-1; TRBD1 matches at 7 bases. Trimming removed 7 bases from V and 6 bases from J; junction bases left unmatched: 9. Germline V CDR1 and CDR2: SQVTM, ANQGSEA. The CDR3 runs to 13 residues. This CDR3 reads CSGGPQGTNEQFF. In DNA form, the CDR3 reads TGCAGCGGCGGCCCACAGGGGACCAATGAGCAGTTCTTC.

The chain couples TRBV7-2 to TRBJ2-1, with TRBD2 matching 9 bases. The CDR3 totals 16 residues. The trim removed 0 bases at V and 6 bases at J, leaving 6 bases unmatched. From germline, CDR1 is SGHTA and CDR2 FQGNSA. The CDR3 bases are TGTGCCAGCAGCTTAGCATCAGCGGGGGGCTCCAATGAGCAGTTCTTC. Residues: CASSLASAGGSNEQFF.

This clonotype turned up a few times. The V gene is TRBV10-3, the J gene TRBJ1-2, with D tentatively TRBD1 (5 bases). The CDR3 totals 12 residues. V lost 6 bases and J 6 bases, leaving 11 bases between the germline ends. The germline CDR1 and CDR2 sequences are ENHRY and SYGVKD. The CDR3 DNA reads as TGTGCCATCAGGGGACGATCCGATGGCTACACCTTC. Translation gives CAIRGRSDGYTF.

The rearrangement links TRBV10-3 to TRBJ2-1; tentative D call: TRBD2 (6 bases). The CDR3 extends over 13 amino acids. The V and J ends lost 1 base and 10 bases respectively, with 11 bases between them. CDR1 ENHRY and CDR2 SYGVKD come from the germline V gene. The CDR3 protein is CAISEFKGREQFF. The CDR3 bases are TGTGCCATCAGTGAGTTTAAGGGGAGGGAGCAGTTCTTC.

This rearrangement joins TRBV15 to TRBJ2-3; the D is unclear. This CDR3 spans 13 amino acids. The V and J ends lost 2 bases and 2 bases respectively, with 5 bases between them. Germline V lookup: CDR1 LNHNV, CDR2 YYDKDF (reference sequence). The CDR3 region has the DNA TGTGCCACCAGCAGAACACTCACAGATACGCAGTATTTT. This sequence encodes CATSRTLTDTQYF.

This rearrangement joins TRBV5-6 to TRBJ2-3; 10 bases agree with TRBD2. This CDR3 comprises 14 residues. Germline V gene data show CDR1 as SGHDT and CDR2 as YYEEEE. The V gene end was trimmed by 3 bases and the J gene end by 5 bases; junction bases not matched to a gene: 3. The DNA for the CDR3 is TGTGCCAGCAGCTCGAGCGGGGGGGTAGATACGCAGTATTTT. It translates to CASSSSGGVDTQYF.

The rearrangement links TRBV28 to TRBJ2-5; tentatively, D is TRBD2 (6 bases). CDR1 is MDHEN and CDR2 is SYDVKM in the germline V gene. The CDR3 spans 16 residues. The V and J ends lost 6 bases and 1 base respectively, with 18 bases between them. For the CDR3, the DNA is TGTGCCAGCAGCCCGGTGGGAGGCGGCATCCAAGAGACCCAGTACTTC. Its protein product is CASSPVGGGIQETQYF.

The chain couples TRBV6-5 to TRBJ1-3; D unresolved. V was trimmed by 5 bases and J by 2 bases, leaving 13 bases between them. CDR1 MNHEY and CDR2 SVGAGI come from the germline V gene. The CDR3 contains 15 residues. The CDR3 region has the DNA TGTGCCAGCAGTCCAGACTGGTCGACTGGAAACACCATATATTTT. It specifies CASSPDWSTGNTIYF.

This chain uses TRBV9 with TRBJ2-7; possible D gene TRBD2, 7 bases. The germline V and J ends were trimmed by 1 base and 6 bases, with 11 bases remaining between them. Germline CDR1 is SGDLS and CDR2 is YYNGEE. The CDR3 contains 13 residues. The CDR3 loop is CASSVYGGPEQYF. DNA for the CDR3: TGTGCCAGCAGCGTATACGGGGGGCCCGAGCAGTACTTC.

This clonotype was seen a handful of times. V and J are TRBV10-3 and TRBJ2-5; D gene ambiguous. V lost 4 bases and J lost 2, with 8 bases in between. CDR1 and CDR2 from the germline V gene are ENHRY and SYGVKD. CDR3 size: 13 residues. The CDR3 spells CAISAVGQETQYF. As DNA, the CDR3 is TGTGCCATCAGTGCTGTGGGTCAAGAGACCCAGTACTTC.